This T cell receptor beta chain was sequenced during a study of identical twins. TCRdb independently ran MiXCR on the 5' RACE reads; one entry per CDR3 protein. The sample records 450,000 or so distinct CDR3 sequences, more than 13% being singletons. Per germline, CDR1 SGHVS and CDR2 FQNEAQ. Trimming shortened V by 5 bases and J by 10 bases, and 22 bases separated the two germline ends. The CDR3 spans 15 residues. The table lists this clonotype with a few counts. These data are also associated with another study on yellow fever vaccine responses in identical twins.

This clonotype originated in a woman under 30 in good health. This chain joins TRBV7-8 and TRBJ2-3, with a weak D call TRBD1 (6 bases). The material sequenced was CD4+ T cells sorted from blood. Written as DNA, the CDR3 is TGTGCCAGCAGCCTGGGCCTAAAACCAAAGGGGGCGCAGTATTTT. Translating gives CASSLGLKPKGAQYF.